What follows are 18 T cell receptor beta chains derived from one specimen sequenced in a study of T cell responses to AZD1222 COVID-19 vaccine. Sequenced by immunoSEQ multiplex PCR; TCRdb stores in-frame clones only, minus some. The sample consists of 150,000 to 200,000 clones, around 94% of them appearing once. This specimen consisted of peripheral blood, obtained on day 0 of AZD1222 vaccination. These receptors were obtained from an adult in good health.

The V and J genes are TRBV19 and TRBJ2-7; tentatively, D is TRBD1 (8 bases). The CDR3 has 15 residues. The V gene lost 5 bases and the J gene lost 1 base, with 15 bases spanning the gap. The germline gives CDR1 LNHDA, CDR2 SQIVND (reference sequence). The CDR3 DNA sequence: TGTGCCAGTAGTCCCGGACAGGGAGGGTCCTACGAGCAGTACTTC. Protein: CASSPGQGGSYEQYF.

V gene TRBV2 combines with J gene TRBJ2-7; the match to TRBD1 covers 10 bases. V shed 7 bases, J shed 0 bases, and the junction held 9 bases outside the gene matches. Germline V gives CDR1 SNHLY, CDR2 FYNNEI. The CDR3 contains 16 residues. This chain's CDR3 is CASTSGDRGSSYEQYF. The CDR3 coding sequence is TGTGCCAGCACGTCTGGGGACAGGGGCAGCTCCTACGAGCAGTACTTC.

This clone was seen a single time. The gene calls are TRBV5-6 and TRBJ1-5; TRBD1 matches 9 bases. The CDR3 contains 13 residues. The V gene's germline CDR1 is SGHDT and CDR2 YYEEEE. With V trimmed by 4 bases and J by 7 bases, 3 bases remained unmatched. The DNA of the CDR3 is TGTGCCAGCAGCCGGGACAGGGACCAGCCCCAGCATTTT. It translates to CASSRDRDQPQHF.

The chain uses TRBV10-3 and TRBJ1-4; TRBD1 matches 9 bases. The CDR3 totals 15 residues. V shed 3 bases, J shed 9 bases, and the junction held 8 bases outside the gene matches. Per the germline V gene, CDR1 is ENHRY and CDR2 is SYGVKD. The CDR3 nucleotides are TGTGCCATCAGTGACCCGACAGGGGGAGGGAAAAAACTGTTTTTT. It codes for CAISDPTGGGKKLFF.

In nucleotides, the CDR3 is TGTGCCAGTAACCCCCGAAAGGAAAGTAATTCACCCCTCCACTTT. As protein: CASNPRKESNSPLHF. The chain combines TRBV19 with TRBJ1-6; D not certain. Germline-derived CDR1 and CDR2 are LNHDA and SQIVND (reference sequence). V lost 7 bases, J lost 6 bases, and 16 bases lay in between. The CDR3 extends over 15 amino acids.

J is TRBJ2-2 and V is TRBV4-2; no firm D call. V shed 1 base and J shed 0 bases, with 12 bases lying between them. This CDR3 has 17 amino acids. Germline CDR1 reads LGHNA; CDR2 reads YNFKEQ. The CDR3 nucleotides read TGTGCCAGCAGCCAAGCGACGCGCGGAACGAACACCGGGGAGCTGTTTTTT. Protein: CASSQATRGTNTGELFF.

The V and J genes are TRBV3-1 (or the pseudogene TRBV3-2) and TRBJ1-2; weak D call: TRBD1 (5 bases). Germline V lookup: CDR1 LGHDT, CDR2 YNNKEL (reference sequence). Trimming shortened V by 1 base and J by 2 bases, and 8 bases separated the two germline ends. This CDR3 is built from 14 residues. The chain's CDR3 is CASSQGDGNYGYTF. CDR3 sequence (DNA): TGTGCCAGCAGCCAAGGGGACGGAAACTATGGCTACACCTTC.

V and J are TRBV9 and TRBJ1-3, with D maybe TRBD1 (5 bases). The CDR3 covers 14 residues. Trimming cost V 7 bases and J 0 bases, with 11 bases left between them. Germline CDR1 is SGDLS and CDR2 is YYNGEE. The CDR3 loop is CASAAGNSGNTIYF. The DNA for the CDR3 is TGTGCCAGCGCCGCAGGGAACTCTGGAAACACCATATATTTT.

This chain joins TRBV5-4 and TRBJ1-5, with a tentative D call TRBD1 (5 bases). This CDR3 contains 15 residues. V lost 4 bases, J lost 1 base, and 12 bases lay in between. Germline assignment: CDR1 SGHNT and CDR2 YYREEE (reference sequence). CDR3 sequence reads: CASSTWGGSNQPQHF. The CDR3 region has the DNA TGTGCCAGCAGCACGTGGGGGGGAAGCAATCAGCCCCAGCATTTT.

This CDR3 reads CASSKGQQSTNEKLFF. CDR3 bases: TGTGCCAGTAGTAAGGGACAGCAATCAACTAATGAAAAACTGTTTTTT. This chain connects TRBV19 to TRBJ1-4; 7 bases are shared with TRBD1. The CDR3 loop spans 16 amino acids. Unmatched junction bases numbered 5, after V lost 4 bases and J lost 0 bases. In germline, CDR1 is LNHDA, CDR2 SQIVND (reference sequence).

The CDR3 spells CASSPPGTAPYEQYF. Here the CDR3 DNA reads TGTGCCAGCTCACCTCCCGGGACAGCCCCCTACGAGCAGTACTTC. This chain joins TRBV18 and TRBJ2-7; 7 nucleotides agree with TRBD1. Germline V gene data show CDR1 as KGHSH and CDR2 as LQKENI. With V trimmed by 3 bases and J by 2 bases, 7 bases remained unmatched. The CDR3 is 15 amino acids. Looking up the rest from reference TRBV18 and TRBJ2-7 gives the full variable domain: NAGVMQNPRHLVRRRGQEARLRCSPMKGHSHVYWYRQLPEEGLKFMVYLQKENIIDESGMPKERFSAEFPKEGPSILRIQQVVRGDSAAYFCASSPPGTAPYEQYFGPGTRLTVT.

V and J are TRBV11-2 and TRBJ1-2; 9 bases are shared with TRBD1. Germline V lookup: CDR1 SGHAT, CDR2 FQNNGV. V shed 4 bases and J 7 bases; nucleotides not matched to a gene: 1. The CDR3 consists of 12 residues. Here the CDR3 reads CASSSDRGGYTF. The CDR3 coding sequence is TGTGCCAGCAGCTCGGACAGGGGTGGCTACACCTTC.

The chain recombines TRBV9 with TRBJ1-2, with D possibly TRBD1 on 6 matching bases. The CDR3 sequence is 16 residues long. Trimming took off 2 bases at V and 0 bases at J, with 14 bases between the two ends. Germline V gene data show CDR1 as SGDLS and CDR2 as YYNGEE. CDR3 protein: CASSVSPQGTNYGYTF. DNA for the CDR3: TGTGCCAGCAGCGTCAGCCCCCAGGGGACTAACTATGGCTACACCTTC. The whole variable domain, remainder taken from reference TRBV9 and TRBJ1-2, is DSGVTQTPKHLITATGQRVTLRCSPRSGDLSVYWYQQSLDQGLQFLIQYYNGEERAKGNILERFSAQQFPDLHSELNLSSLELGDSALYFCASSVSPQGTNYGYTFGSGTRLTVV.

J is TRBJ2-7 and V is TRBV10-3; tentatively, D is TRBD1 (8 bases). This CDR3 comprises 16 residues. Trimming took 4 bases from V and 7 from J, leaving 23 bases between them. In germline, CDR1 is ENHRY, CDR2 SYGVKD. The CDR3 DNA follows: TGTGCCATCAGTGGGAACAGGGGGAGGGCCTCTTGGGAGCAGTACTTC. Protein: CAISGNRGRASWEQYF.

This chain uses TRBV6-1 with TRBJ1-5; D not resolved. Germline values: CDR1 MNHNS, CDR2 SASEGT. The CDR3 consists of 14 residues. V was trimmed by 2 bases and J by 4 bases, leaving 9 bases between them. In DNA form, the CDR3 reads TGTGCCAGCAGTGAACGTACAGAAAATCAGCCCCAGCATTTT. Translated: CASSERTENQPQHF.

The CDR3, as DNA: TGTGTCAGAAGCCCGGGGGAGGGTATTCAGCCCCAGCATTTT. This codes for CVRSPGEGIQPQHF. V usage is TRBV7-5 and J usage is TRBJ1-5. TRBV7-5 represents a pseudogene. This CDR3 comprises 14 residues.

The CDR3 reads CASSPRTESSYNSPLHF. In nucleotides, the CDR3 is TGTGCCAGCAGCCCCAGGACAGAAAGCTCCTATAATTCACCCCTCCACTTT. The genes are TRBV3-1 (or the pseudogene TRBV3-2) and TRBJ1-6, with a possible D match to TRBD1 (6 bases). The V end was cut by 4 bases, the J end by 0 bases, with 13 bases between. The CDR3 is 17 amino acids. Germline CDR1 and CDR2: LGHDT and YNNKEL (reference sequence).

CDR3 sequence (DNA): TGTGCCAGCAGCTGGGGGACCCCAACGGGGCAAACCTACGAGCAGTACTTC. It specifies CASSWGTPTGQTYEQYF. The gene calls are TRBV6-2 or TRBV6-3 and TRBJ2-7, with D perhaps TRBD1 or TRBD2 (5 bases each). The CDR3 covers 17 residues. Germline CDR1 MNHEY, CDR2 SVGEGT. The V end lost 6 bases, the J end lost 2 bases, and 23 bases lay between the germline ends.